Listed below are T cell receptor beta chains from one sample, sequenced in a study of cytomegalovirus exposure and HLA in healthy donors. Clones were read by immunoSEQ multiplex PCR, and TCRdb kept only the in-frame ones, dropping some. Of approximately 300,000 clones listed, around 90% are singletons. Specimen: PBMCs. These receptor sequences come from a woman younger than 45 in good health and CMV-seropositive. The CDR3 runs from the conserved cysteine through the conserved F or W. The D gene is left open where the match is weak.

length: 15; J: TRBJ2-6; V: TRBV6-6; D: NA; DNA: TGTGCCAGCATCGACTGGGGAACTGGGGCCAACGTCCTGACTTTC; CDR3: CASIDWGTGANVLTF
length: 15; J: TRBJ1-5; V: TRBV7-2; D: NA; DNA: TGTGCCAGCAGCTGGCCCGCAGACTCGGGTCAGCCCCAGCATTTT; CDR3: CASSWPADSGQPQHF
length: 16; J: TRBJ2-7; V: TRBV18; D: TRBD2; DNA: TGTGCCAGCTCACCACGCGGGAGCAGTGGTAGGGTCGAGCAGTACTTC; CDR3: CASSPRGSSGRVEQYF
length: 16; J: TRBJ2-7; V: TRBV5-1; D: TRBD2; DNA: TGCGCCAGCAGCTTGGAACTGACTAGCGGATCCTACGAGCAGTACTTC; CDR3: CASSLELTSGSYEQYF
length: 18; J: TRBJ1-1; V: TRBV4-1; D: TRBD1; DNA: TGCGCCAGCAGCCAACAGGACAGGGTCGGACTACGGAGAACTGAAGCTTTCTTT; CDR3: CASSQQDRVGLRRTEAFF
length: 15; J: TRBJ1-2; V: TRBV30; D: NA; DNA: TGTGCCTGGAGTGTACCCCGGCTAGGGTACTATGGCTACACCTTC; CDR3: CAWSVPRLGYYGYTF
length: 14; J: TRBJ2-5; V: TRBV4-1; D: NA; DNA: TGCGCCAGCAGCCAAGAGGCAGGGCGGGAGACCCAGTACTTC; CDR3: CASSQEAGRETQYF
length: 17; J: TRBJ2-5; V: TRBV28; D: NA; DNA: TGTGCCAGCACCTCAGGGAATACGGCCGTCTTTGCGGAGACCCAGTACTTC; CDR3: CASTSGNTAVFAETQYF
length: 13; J: TRBJ1-1; V: TRBV7-9; D: NA; DNA: TGTGCCAGCAGCTCCTACAGGGCCACTGAAGCTTTCTTT; CDR3: CASSSYRATEAFF
length: 15; J: TRBJ1-5; V: TRBV6-5; D: NA; DNA: TGTGCCAGCAGTCATTTTAAGGGTAGCAATCAGCCCCAGCATTTT; CDR3: CASSHFKGSNQPQHF
length: 14; J: TRBJ2-7; V: TRBV11-1; D: NA; DNA: TGTGCCAGCAGCTTAGGACAGGTCTCCTACGAGCAGTACTTC; CDR3: CASSLGQVSYEQYF
length: 15; J: TRBJ2-6; V: TRBV7-2; D: NA; DNA: TGTGCCAGCCCGGGACCCAGCTCTGGGGCCAACGTCCTGACTTTC; CDR3: CASPGPSSGANVLTF
length: 18; J: TRBJ1-3; V: TRBV30; D: NA; DNA: TGTGCCTGGAGTGTACTCCCTGGGGGCGTTATCTCTGGAAACACCATATATTTT; CDR3: CAWSVLPGGVISGNTIYF
length: 15; J: TRBJ2-7; V: TRBV28; D: NA; DNA: TGTGCCAGCCGCTCTCCGAGCCTAAGACAGTTGCGGCAGTACTTC; CDR3: CASRSPSLRQLRQYF